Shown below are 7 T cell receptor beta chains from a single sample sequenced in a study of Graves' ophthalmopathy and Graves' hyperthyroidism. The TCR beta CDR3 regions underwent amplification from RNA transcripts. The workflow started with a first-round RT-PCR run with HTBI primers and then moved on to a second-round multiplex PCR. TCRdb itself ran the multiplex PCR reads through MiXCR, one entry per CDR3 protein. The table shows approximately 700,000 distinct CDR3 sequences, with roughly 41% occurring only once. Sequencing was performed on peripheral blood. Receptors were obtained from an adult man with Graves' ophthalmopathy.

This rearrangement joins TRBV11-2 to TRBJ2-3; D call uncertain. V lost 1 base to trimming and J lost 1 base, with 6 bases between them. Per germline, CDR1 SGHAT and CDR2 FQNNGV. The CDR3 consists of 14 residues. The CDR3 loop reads CASSLGMGTDTQYF. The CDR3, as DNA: TGTGCCAGCAGCTTAGGGATGGGCACAGATACGCAGTATTTT.

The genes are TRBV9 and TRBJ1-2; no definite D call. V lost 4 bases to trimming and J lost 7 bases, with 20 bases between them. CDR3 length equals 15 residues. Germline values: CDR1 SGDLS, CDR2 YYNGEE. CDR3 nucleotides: TGTGCCAGCAGCTCGCGATCGGATTGGATGGGTGGCTACACCTTC. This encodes CASSSRSDWMGGYTF.

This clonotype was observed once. The CDR3 is CASSLAGQAKGNEKLFF. For the CDR3, the DNA is TGTGCCAGCAGCTTAGCGGGACAGGCGAAAGGAAATGAAAAACTGTTTTTT. The chain is built from TRBV7-2 and TRBJ1-4; TRBD1 aligns across 8 bases. This CDR3 contains 17 residues. After removal of 0 bases from V and 5 bases from J, the junction contained 8 bases not matched to a gene. Looked up from germline, CDR1 is SGHTA and CDR2 is FQGNSA.

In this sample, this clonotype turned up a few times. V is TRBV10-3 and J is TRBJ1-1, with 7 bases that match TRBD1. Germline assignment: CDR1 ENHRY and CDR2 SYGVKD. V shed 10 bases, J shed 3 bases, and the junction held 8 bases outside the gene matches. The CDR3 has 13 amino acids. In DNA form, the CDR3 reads TGTGCCAGCATTCGGGACAGCTACACTGAAGCTTTCTTT. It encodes CASIRDSYTEAFF.

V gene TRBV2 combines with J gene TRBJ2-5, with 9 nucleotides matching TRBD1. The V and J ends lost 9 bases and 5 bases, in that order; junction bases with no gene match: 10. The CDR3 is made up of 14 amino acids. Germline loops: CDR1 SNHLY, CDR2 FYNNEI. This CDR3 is CARGGQGQWETQYF. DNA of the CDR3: TGTGCCAGGGGAGGACAGGGGCAGTGGGAGACCCAGTACTTC.

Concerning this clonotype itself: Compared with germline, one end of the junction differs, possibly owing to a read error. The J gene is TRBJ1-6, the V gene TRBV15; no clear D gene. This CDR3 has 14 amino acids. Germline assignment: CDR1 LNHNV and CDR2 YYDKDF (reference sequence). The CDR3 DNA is TGTGCCACCAGCAGCTTAACGGGGAATTCACCCCCCCACTTT. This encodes CATSSLTGNSPPHF.

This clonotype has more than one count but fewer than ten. The CDR3 nucleotides read TGCAGTGCTTTTACAGGAAACACTGAAGCTTTCTTT. This encodes CSAFTGNTEAFF. The chain is built from TRBV20-1 and TRBJ1-1; D may be TRBD1 (5 bases). The V end lost 5 bases, the J end lost 2 bases, and 9 bases lay between the germline ends. The CDR3 contains 12 residues. Germline CDR1 and CDR2: DFQATT and SNEGSKA (reference sequence).